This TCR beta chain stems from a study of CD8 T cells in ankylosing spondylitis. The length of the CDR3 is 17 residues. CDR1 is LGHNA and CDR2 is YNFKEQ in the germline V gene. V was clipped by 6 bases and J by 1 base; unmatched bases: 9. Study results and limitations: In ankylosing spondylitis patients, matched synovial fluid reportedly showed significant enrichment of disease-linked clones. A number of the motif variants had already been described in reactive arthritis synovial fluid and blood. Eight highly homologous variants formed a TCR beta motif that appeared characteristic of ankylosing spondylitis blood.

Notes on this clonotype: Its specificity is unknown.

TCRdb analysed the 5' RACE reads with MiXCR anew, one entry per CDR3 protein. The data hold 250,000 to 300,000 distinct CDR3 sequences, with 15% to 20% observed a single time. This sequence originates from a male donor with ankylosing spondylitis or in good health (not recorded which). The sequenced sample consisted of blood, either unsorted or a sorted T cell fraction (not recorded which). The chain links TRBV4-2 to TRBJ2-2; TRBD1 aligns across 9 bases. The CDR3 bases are TGTGCCAGCAGTTTCGAACCGGGACAGGGGAACACCGGGGAGCTGTTTTTT. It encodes CASSFEPGQGNTGELFF.